The clone carrying this TCR beta chain was seen a handful of times. This entry comes from a study of blood T cell repertoires in COVID-19. Germline V CDR1 and CDR2: LGHNA, YSLEER. Trimming took 1 base from V and 2 from J; bases not matched to a gene: 8. The CDR3 has 18 amino acids. As processed by the authors: For nucleated cells, counts were estimated from reference gene primer amplification. Libraries were prepared by immunoSEQ multiplex PCR; TCRdb keeps only in-frame clonotypes and omits some of them. V, J and clone size reflect that table, while D and trimming were determined from the DNA. Here the sample spans more than 150,000 clones, 75% to 85% being singletons.

Sequencing was performed on PBMCs or T cells enriched from blood (not recorded which). The TCR comes from a man between 35 and 55 years old who had recovered from COVID-19. This sequence joins TRBV4-3 and TRBJ2-3; 11 bases are shared with TRBD2. CDR3 coding DNA: TGCGCCAGCAGCCAAGGTCGGCGACTAGCGGGGATCACAGATACGCAGTATTTT. Protein product: CASSQGRRLAGITDTQYF.